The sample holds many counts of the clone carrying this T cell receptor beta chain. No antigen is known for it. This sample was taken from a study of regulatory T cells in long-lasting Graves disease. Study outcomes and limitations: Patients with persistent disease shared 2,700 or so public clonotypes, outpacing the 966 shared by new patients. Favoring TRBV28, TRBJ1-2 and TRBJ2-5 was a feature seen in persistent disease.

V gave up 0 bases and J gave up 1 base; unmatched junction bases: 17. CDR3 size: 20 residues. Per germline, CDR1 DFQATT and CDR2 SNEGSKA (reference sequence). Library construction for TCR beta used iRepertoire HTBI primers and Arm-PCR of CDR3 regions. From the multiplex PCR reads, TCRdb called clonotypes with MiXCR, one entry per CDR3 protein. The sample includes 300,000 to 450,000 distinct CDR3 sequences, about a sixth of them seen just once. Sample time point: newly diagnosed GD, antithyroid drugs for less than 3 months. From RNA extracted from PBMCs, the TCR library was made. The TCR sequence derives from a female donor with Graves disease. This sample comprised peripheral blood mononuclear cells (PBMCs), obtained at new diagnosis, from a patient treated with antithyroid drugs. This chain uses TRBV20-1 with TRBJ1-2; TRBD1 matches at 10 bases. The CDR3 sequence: CSARDLGTGDQYQDNYGYTF. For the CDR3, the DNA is TGCAGTGCTAGAGATCTCGGGACAGGGGACCAATACCAAGATAACTATGGCTACACCTTC.